This is a list of T cell receptor beta chains from one sample in a study of T cells in Graves' hyperthyroidism and ophthalmopathy. TCRdb fed the multiplex PCR reads into MiXCR, producing one record per CDR3 protein. The repertoire holds 480,000 or so distinct CDR3 sequences, with approximately 49% as singletons. Sequences were obtained from peripheral blood or thyroid tissue (not recorded which). The source is an adult woman with Graves' disease, either hyperthyroidism or ophthalmopathy (not recorded which). Each CDR3 is given with its conserved first and last residue. D genes are given only for firm matches.

d_call	cdr3_length	v_call	j_call	cdr3_aa
-	13	TRBV19	TRBJ2-7	CASSAGRAVEQYF
-	14	TRBV2	TRBJ1-5	CASRWGSSNQPQHF
-	15	TRBV2	TRBJ1-2	CASSQINREAEGYTF
-	15	TRBV18	TRBJ1-2	CASSPVGRGQDGYTF
-	16	TRBV18	TRBJ1-5	CASSATREQSNQPQHF
TRBD1	15	TRBV11-2	TRBJ2-7	CASSLEAQGAYEQYF
-	12	TRBV29-1	TRBJ1-1	CSVDAGNTEAFF
-	13	TRBV7-3	TRBJ1-2	CASSLGGLVGYTF
TRBD1	17	TRBV5-4	TRBJ1-2	CASSSPFRQGENYGYTF
-	15	TRBV19	TRBJ1-5	CASSIVGGSRQPQHF
-	13	TRBV6-5	TRBJ1-3	CASMLGSGNTIYF
TRBD1	17	TRBV4-2	TRBJ2-6	CASSPRDRGLGANVLTF
-	18	TRBV7-2	TRBJ1-5	CASSPSSQDTGLNQPQHF
-	11	TRBV20-1	TRBJ2-7	CSARGQVEQYF
-	13	TRBV12-3/TRBV12-4	TRBJ1-5	CASVLGGNQPQHF